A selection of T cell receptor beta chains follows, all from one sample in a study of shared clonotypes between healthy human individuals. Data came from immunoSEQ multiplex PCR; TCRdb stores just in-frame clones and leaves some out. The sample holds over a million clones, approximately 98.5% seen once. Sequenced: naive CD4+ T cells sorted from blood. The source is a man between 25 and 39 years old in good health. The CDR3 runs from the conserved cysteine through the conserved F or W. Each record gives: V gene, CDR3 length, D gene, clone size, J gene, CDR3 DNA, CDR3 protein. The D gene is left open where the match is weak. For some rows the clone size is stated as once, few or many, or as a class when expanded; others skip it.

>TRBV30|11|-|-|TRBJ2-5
TGTGCCTGGAAAATAGGGGAGACCCAGTACTTC
CAWKIGETQYF
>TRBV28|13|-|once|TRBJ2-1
TGTGCCAGCAGTTTATCGGATTACAATGAGCAGTTCTTC
CASSLSDYNEQFF
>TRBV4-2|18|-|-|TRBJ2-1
TGTGCCAGCAGCCAAGATCGGGGGTTACCGAGCTCCTACAATGAGCAGTTCTTC
CASSQDRGLPSSYNEQFF
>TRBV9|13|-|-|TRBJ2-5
TGTGCCAGCTCGGCCTCTGAAAAAAAGACCCAGTACTTC
CASSASEKKTQYF
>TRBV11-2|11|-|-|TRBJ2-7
TGTGCCAGCAGCTTTAGCTACGAGCAGTACTTC
CASSFSYEQYF
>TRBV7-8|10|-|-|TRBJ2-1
TGTGCCACCGGCCCGAATGAGCAGTTCTTC
CATGPNEQFF
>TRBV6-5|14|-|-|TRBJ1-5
TGTGCCACCACAGCCGGACATAGCAATCAGCCCCAGCATTTT
CATTAGHSNQPQHF
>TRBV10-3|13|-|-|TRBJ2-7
TGTGCCATCCAGGGGGGCGCAGACTACGAGCAGTACTTC
CAIQGGADYEQYF
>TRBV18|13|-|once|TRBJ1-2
TGTGCCAGCTCGCTCGAAGGGCCCTATGGCTACACCTTC
CASSLEGPYGYTF
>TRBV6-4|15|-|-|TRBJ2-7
TGTGCCAGCAGTGGGAGCGATAACCAATCCTACGAGCAGTACTTC
CASSGSDNQSYEQYF
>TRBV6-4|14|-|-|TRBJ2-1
TGTGCCAGCAGTGTTGACCAGCGGACCGATGAGCAGTTCTTC
CASSVDQRTDEQFF
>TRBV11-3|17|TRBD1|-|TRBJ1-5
TGTGCCAGCAGCTTCGGGGACAGGGGGCTTGGGAATCAGCCCCAGCATTTT
CASSFGDRGLGNQPQHF
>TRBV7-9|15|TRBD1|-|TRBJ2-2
TGTGCCAGCAGTCCGGGACAGCAGAACACCGGGGAGCTGTTTTTT
CASSPGQQNTGELFF
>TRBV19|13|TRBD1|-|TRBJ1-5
TGTGCCAGTGGCGACAGGGCAAGTCAGCCCCAGCATTTT
CASGDRASQPQHF
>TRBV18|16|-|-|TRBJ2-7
TGTGCCAGCTCACCCCGGGGCGGTGGGAGCTCCTACGAGCAGTACTTC
CASSPRGGGSSYEQYF
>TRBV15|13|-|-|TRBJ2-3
TGTGCCACCAGCGGGACTCCCACAGATACGCAGTATTTT
CATSGTPTDTQYF
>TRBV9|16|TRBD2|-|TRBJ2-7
TGTGCCAGCAGCGCCGGGGGGCTAGCGGGAAACTACGAGCAGTACTTC
CASSAGGLAGNYEQYF
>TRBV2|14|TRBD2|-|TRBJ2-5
TGTGCCAGCAGTTGGCTAGCGGGAGGAGAGGCCCAGTACTTC
CASSWLAGGEAQYF
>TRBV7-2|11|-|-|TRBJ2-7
TGTGCCAGCAGCTTGTCCCACGAGCAGTACTTC
CASSLSHEQYF
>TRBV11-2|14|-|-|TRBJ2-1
TGTGCCAGCAGGGAGGGAAGGGGTCAACATGAGCAGTTCTTC
CASREGRGQHEQFF
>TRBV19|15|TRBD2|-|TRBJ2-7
TGTGCCAGTAGTATGGAACTAGCGGGAGATTACGAGCAGTACTTC
CASSMELAGDYEQYF
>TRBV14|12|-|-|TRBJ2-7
TGTGCCAGCAGCCACCTTCGGAACGAGCAGTACTTC
CASSHLRNEQYF
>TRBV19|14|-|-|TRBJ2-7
TGTGCCAGTAGTATAGGACTAGTCTCCTACGAGCAGTACTTC
CASSIGLVSYEQYF
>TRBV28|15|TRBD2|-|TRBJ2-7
TGTGCCAGCAGGCGGGGAGGGGAGGCTTCCTACGAGCAGTACTTC
CASRRGGEASYEQYF
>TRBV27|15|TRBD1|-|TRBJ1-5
TGTGCCAGCAGCCCACAGGGGGCTGGATATCAGCCCCAGCATTTT
CASSPQGAGYQPQHF
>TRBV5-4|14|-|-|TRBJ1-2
TGTGCCAGCAGCTTGGTTGGGGGCGGCTATGGCTACACCTTC
CASSLVGGGYGYTF
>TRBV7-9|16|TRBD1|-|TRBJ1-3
TGTGCCAGCAGCCGATCGAGGCGACAGGGTGACAACACCATATATTTT
CASSRSRRQGDNTIYF
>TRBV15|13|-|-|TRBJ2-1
TGTGCCACCAGCAGAGATCCCCCCAATGAGCAGTTCTTC
CATSRDPPNEQFF
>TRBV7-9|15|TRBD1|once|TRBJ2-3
TGTGCCAGCAGCCCCAGACAGGGGAGCACAGATACGCAGTATTTT
CASSPRQGSTDTQYF